Listed here are 30 T cell receptor beta chains from one sample, sequenced in a study of Ad26.COV2.S vaccination and SARS-CoV-2 variants. Assay used: immunoSEQ multiplex PCR; TCRdb lists only in-frame clones, some missing. Of 400,000 to 450,000 clones detected, approximately 90% appear once; the ten largest clones hold 9.5% to 15%. Treatment denoted: some 19 received Ad26.COV2.S at low or high dose, single or two shots; about 5 received placebo; per-sample allocation not given. Sampling took place 63 days after the first vaccine or placebo injection. The source was peripheral blood, collected in a trial of Ad26.COV2.S vaccine versus placebo. The receptors originated from a person between 18 and 60 years old who received the Ad26.COV2.S COVID-19 vaccine or a placebo.

The chain couples TRBV28 to TRBJ2-4; 7 bases are a match to TRBD1. The CDR3 consists of 16 residues. Germline loops: CDR1 MDHEN, CDR2 SYDVKM. The ends lost 6 bases at V and 5 bases at J; junction bases unmatched: 13. CDR3 region: CASRQGTAGSQNIQYF. The CDR3 bases are TGTGCCAGCAGACAGGGGACAGCAGGATCCCAAAACATTCAGTACTTC.

This chain uses TRBV5-1 with TRBJ1-1; TRBD1 matches 9 bases. The CDR3 is 14 amino acids. CDR1 and CDR2 from the germline V gene are SGHRS and YFSETQ. The J segment lost 4 bases and the V segment lost 2 bases, leaving 3 bases of the junction unmatched. CDR3 region: CASSLGQGRTEAFF. The CDR3 DNA sequence: TGCGCCAGCAGCTTAGGACAGGGGCGCACTGAAGCTTTCTTT. Variable domain in full (rest from reference TRBV5-1 and TRBJ1-1): KAGVTQTPRYLIKTRGQQVTLSCSPISGHRSVSWYQQTPGQGLQFLFEYFSETQRNKGNFPGRFSGRQFSNSRSEMNVSTLELGDSALYLCASSLGQGRTEAFFGQGTRLTVV.

The J gene is TRBJ2-5, the V gene TRBV9; 9 bases match TRBD2. Germline CDR1 is SGDLS and CDR2 is YYNGEE. The CDR3 contains 16 residues. V dropped 0 bases and J dropped 4; count of bases not matched to a gene: 7. In DNA, the CDR3 is TGTGCCAGCAGCGTAGCTGCGGGAGGGGTAGGAGAGACCCAGTACTTC. Protein product: CASSVAAGGVGETQYF.

This chain links TRBV7-2 with TRBJ1-1; D not resolved. CDR1 and CDR2 (germline): SGHTA, FQGNSA. CDR3 length equals 15 residues. Trimming stripped 5 bases from V and 0 bases from J, with 13 bases between. Written as DNA, the CDR3 is TGTGCCAGCAGCATCGAGGCTGACGTGAACACTGAAGCTTTCTTT. Amino acid sequence: CASSIEADVNTEAFF.

The V and J genes are TRBV4-3 and TRBJ1-4; D is unresolved. The germline V gene encodes CDR1 LGHNA and CDR2 YSLEER. Trimming pared 1 base from V and 8 bases from J, leaving 14 bases between. The CDR3 consists of 15 residues. The CDR3 is CASSQGGGVLEKLFF. The CDR3 region has the DNA TGCGCCAGCAGCCAAGGAGGTGGGGTCCTCGAAAAACTGTTTTTT.

The genes are TRBV13 and TRBJ2-2; 9 bases are a match to TRBD2. The CDR3 runs to 17 residues. In germline, CDR1 is PRHDT, CDR2 FYEKMQ (reference sequence). V gave up 3 bases and J gave up 7 bases; unmatched junction bases: 12. CDR3 DNA: TGTGCCAGCAGCTTTGAATTAGGGCTAGCGGGAATCGGGGAGCTGTTTTTT. It codes for CASSFELGLAGIGELFF.

The chain is built from TRBV5-1 and TRBJ2-7; unclear D gene. Deletions cut 3 bases from V and 1 base from J, with 8 bases between. The germline gives CDR1 SGHRS, CDR2 YFSETQ. The length of the CDR3 is 13 residues. CDR3 nucleotides: TGCGCCAGCAGCTGGCGACTGTCCTACGAGCAGTACTTC. Translation gives CASSWRLSYEQYF. The whole variable domain, filled in from reference TRBV5-1 and TRBJ2-7, reads KAGVTQTPRYLIKTRGQQVTLSCSPISGHRSVSWYQQTPGQGLQFLFEYFSETQRNKGNFPGRFSGRQFSNSRSEMNVSTLELGDSALYLCASSWRLSYEQYFGPGTRLTVT.

The genes are TRBV6-2 or TRBV6-3 and TRBJ1-1, with no clear D. CDR1 and CDR2 from the germline V gene are MNHEY and SVGEGT. The CDR3 has 12 residues. V lost 6 bases and J lost 1, with 6 bases in between. The chain's CDR3 is CASSRWNTEAFF. DNA of the CDR3: TGTGCCAGCAGCCGGTGGAACACTGAAGCTTTCTTT.

This chain joins TRBV21-1 and TRBJ2-1; the table's TRBD2 call for D was not verified on the DNA. TRBV21-1 is a documented pseudogene. This CDR3 has 14 amino acids. The CDR3 spells CASSFEVLHNEQFF. The CDR3 DNA sequence: TGTGCCAGCAGCTTCGAGGTCCTTCACAATGAGCAGTTCTTC.

This chain connects TRBV27 to TRBJ1-5; tentatively, D is TRBD1 (5 bases). V was clipped by 4 bases and J by 3 bases, with 10 bases between them. Germline V gene data show CDR1 as MNHEY and CDR2 as SMNVEV (reference sequence). The CDR3 is made up of 14 amino acids. CDR3: CASSSGRYNQPQHF. CDR3 coding DNA: TGTGCCAGCAGTTCGGGACGGTACAATCAGCCCCAGCATTTT.

The chain joins TRBV7-3 to TRBJ2-3, with 12 bases aligning to TRBD2. This CDR3 is 16 amino acids long. V lost 5 bases and J lost 2; bases outside the gene matches: 5. From germline, CDR1 is SGHTA and CDR2 FQGTGA. The CDR3 here is CASSARLAGDTDTQYF. The CDR3 DNA sequence: TGTGCCAGCAGCGCACGACTAGCGGGAGACACAGATACGCAGTATTTT.

This clone was seen repeatedly, ten times or more. The chain has TRBV9 and TRBJ2-1; 11 bases are a match to TRBD2. There are 16 residues in the CDR3. V gave up 3 bases and J gave up 9 bases; unmatched junction bases: 11. The germline V gene has CDR1 SGDLS and CDR2 YYNGEE. The CDR3 DNA reads as TGTGCCAGCAGCGGTGTGGGGGGGCTAGCGGGAGGTGAGCAGTTCTTC. Its translation: CASSGVGGLAGGEQFF.

The gene calls are TRBV4-1 and TRBJ1-6; 8 positions agree with TRBD1. J gave up 14 bases and V 1 base, and 10 bases lay outside the gene matches. The length of the CDR3 is 15 residues. The germline V gene encodes CDR1 MGHRA and CDR2 YSYEKL. The DNA for the CDR3 is TGCGCCAGCAGCCAAGGTCCGGGACAGGTACTATCCCTCCACTTT. Translated: CASSQGPGQVLSLHF.

This rearrangement joins TRBV10-3 to TRBJ2-2, with no clear D. The length of the CDR3 is 16 residues. The V end lost 5 bases, the J end lost 1 base, and 14 bases lay between the germline ends. Germline values: CDR1 ENHRY, CDR2 SYGVKD. CDR3: CAISTYRSGNTGELFF. CDR3 bases: TGTGCCATCAGTACCTACCGTTCCGGGAACACCGGGGAGCTGTTTTTT.

This chain joins TRBV7-9 and TRBJ2-2; TRBD2 is a possible D gene (5 bases). Trimming took off 7 bases at V and 5 bases at J, with 11 bases between the two ends. This CDR3 region has 13 residues. The germline CDR1 and CDR2 sequences are SEHNR and FQNEAQ (reference sequence). For the CDR3, the DNA is TGTGCCAGCATCCCACGGGAAACCGGGGAGCTGTTTTTT. It is translated as CASIPRETGELFF. Full variable domain (outside the CDR3, taken from reference TRBV7-9 and TRBJ2-2): DTGVSQNPRHKITKRGQNVTFRCDPISEHNRLYWYRQTLGQGPEFLTYFQNEAQLEKSRLLSDRFSAERPKGSFSTLEIQRTEQGDSAMYLCASIPRETGELFFGEGSRLTVL.

The rearrangement joins TRBV29-1 to TRBJ2-5, with D maybe TRBD1 (7 bases). This CDR3 comprises 13 residues. Trimming shortened V by 7 bases and J by 5 bases, and 17 bases separated the two germline ends. Germline V gives CDR1 SQVTM, CDR2 ANQGSEA. Here the CDR3 DNA reads TGCAGCGCCGCTGGAGGGGGCCAGGAGACCCAGTACTTC. As protein: CSAAGGGQETQYF.

J is TRBJ1-6 and V is TRBV6-2 or TRBV6-3; D remains ambiguous. Between the trimmed V and J ends, which lost 3 bases and 10 bases, there was a span of 19 bases. Germline V CDR1 and CDR2: MNHEY, SVGEGT. CDR3 length: 16 amino acids. CDR3: CASSYTPFGVGSPLHF. DNA for the CDR3: TGTGCCAGCAGTTATACCCCCTTCGGGGTTGGCTCACCCCTCCACTTT.

V and J are TRBV6-5 and TRBJ1-1, with D uncertain. The germline V and J ends were trimmed by 4 bases and 4 bases, with 13 bases remaining between them. The CDR3 sequence is 14 residues long. Per the germline V gene, CDR1 is MNHEY and CDR2 is SVGAGI. The CDR3 nucleotides are TGTGCCAGCAGTTTCTCGACATACCGCACTGAAGCTTTCTTT. It specifies CASSFSTYRTEAFF.

The J gene is TRBJ2-1, the V gene TRBV19; TRBD1 matches at 9 bases. The V segment lost 9 bases and the J segment 8 bases; nucleotides outside the gene matches: 5. This CDR3 comprises 12 residues. Per germline, CDR1 LNHDA and CDR2 SQIVND (reference sequence). The CDR3 here is CASGTGNHEQFF. CDR3 DNA: TGTGCCAGCGGGACAGGGAACCATGAGCAGTTCTTC.

CDR3 sequence reads: CASTDRGSSYNSPLHF. The CDR3 bases are TGCGCCAGCACAGACAGGGGTAGTTCCTATAATTCACCCCTCCACTTT. The chain carries TRBV23-1 and TRBJ1-6; 8 bases are shared with TRBD1. TRBV23-1 is an open reading frame, and its role is uncertain. Trimming at V came to 7 bases and at J to 1 base, leaving 6 bases not matched to a gene. The CDR3 sequence is 16 residues long.

CDR3 sequence (DNA): TGTGCCAGCAGTTTAGGGGGATTACAGCCCCAGCATTTT. Translation gives CASSLGGLQPQHF. The J gene is TRBJ1-5, the V gene TRBV12-3 or TRBV12-4; D gene ambiguous. The CDR3 is 13 residues long. V dropped 1 base and J dropped 7 bases, with 8 bases sitting between them.

This sequence joins TRBV4-1 and TRBJ1-1; TRBD1 is a possible D gene (6 bases). CDR1 and CDR2 from the germline V gene are MGHRA and YSYEKL. V dropped 4 bases and J dropped 3 bases, with 15 bases sitting between them. CDR3 length equals 15 residues. The CDR3 DNA reads TGCGCCAGCAGCCCAGGGGTATTAGGGTACACTGAAGCTTTCTTT. This sequence encodes CASSPGVLGYTEAFF.

The chain is built from TRBV3-1 (or the pseudogene TRBV3-2) and TRBJ2-7; D may be TRBD2 (5 bases). Germline V gene lookup returns CDR1 LGHDT and CDR2 YNNKEL (reference sequence). The germline V and J ends were trimmed by 6 bases and 2 bases, with 17 bases remaining between them. This CDR3 has 15 residues. This chain's CDR3 is CASSQDLDSPYEQYF. As DNA, the CDR3 is TGTGCCAGCAGTCAGGACCTGGACTCCCCCTACGAGCAGTACTTC.

The chain uses TRBV13 and TRBJ2-1; 12 positions match TRBD2. The CDR3 covers 16 residues. The germline V gene has CDR1 PRHDT and CDR2 FYEKMQ (reference sequence). Trimming cost V 5 bases and J 4 bases; bases outside gene matches: 6. CDR3 protein: CASSTSLAGGYNEQFF. The CDR3, as DNA: TGTGCCAGCAGCACCTCTCTAGCGGGAGGGTACAATGAGCAGTTCTTC.

The rearrangement uses TRBV12-5 and TRBJ2-3; maybe TRBD2 (5 bases). Germline CDR1 is LGHNT and CDR2 is FRNRAP. CDR3 length equals 16 residues. V dropped 3 bases and J dropped 0 bases, with 13 bases sitting between them. Here the CDR3 reads CASGFTLSVSTDTQYF. The CDR3 DNA follows: TGTGCTAGTGGTTTTACCCTTAGCGTGAGCACAGATACGCAGTATTTT.

CDR3: CASSLVRASGIEAFF. In DNA form, the CDR3 reads TGCGCCAGCAGCTTGGTTAGGGCGTCGGGGATTGAAGCTTTCTTT. V is TRBV5-1 and J is TRBJ1-1, with D hard to call. Germline loops: CDR1 SGHRS, CDR2 YFSETQ. This CDR3 has 15 residues. Trimming shortened V by 0 bases and J by 7 bases, and 16 bases separated the two germline ends.

V and J are TRBV27 and TRBJ2-7; no clear D gene. This CDR3 comprises 11 residues. Trimming removed 4 bases at V and 6 bases at J, with 7 bases between. Looked up from germline, CDR1 is MNHEY and CDR2 is SMNVEV (reference sequence). CDR3 in amino acids: CASSSGFEQYF. CDR3 sequence (DNA): TGTGCCAGCAGTTCAGGTTTCGAGCAGTACTTC.

The rearrangement joins TRBV11-2 to TRBJ2-3; D call uncertain. V dropped 5 bases and J dropped 6 bases, with 15 bases sitting between them. Germline V lookup: CDR1 SGHAT, CDR2 FQNNGV. The CDR3 runs 14 residues. DNA for the CDR3: TGTGCCAGCAGCCCACGACCTTCTTCGGATACGCAGTATTTT. Protein: CASSPRPSSDTQYF. The variable domain in full, with the rest retrieved from reference TRBV11-2 and TRBJ2-3, is EAGVAQSPRYKIIEKRQSVAFWCNPISGHATLYWYQQILGQGPKLLIQFQNNGVVDDSQLPKDRFSAERLKGVDSTLKIQPAKLEDSAVYLCASSPRPSSDTQYFGPGTRLTVL.

The chain uses TRBV13 and TRBJ2-7, with D uncertain. CDR1 and CDR2 (germline): PRHDT, FYEKMQ (reference sequence). The V end lost 8 bases, the J end lost 5 bases, and 10 bases lay between the germline ends. CDR3 length: 11 amino acids. CDR3 in DNA: TGTGCCAGCGCTCTTTCGGACGAGCAGTACTTC. The encoded protein is CASALSDEQYF. The variable domain in full, with the rest retrieved from reference TRBV13 and TRBJ2-7, is AAGVIQSPRHLIKEKRETATLKCYPIPRHDTVYWYQQGPGQDPQFLISFYEKMQSDKGSIPDRFSAQQFSDYHSELNMSSLELGDSALYFCASALSDEQYFGPGTRLTVT.

The genes are TRBV16 and TRBJ1-2; D perhaps matches TRBD1 (5 bases). Trimming cost V 0 bases and J 8 bases, with 13 bases left between them. The CDR3 has 14 residues. The V gene's germline CDR1 is KGHSY and CDR2 FQNENV. The CDR3 sequence: CASSQSEQGDGYTF. The CDR3 DNA follows: TGTGCCAGCAGCCAATCGGAGCAGGGTGACGGCTACACCTTC.